The 17 T cell receptor beta chains below were found in one sample sequenced in a study of T cells in Graves' hyperthyroidism and ophthalmopathy. The TCR beta CDR3 regions underwent amplification using RNA transcripts as the source. First-round RT-PCR targeting the TCR CDR3 was performed with the HTBI primer set. TCRdb passed the multiplex PCR reads through MiXCR, listing each CDR3 protein once. The data show 400,000 to 500,000 distinct CDR3 sequences, approximately 15% seen once. The source material was blood. Receptors were obtained from a woman between 18 and 29 years old with Graves' hyperthyroidism.

The sample holds many counts of this clonotype. This rearrangement joins TRBV27 to TRBJ2-3, with no clear D. This CDR3 spans 14 amino acids. The germline CDR1 and CDR2 sequences are MNHEY and SMNVEV (reference sequence). The V end lost 5 bases, the J end lost 4 bases, and 13 bases lay between the germline ends. CDR3 loop: CASSPRPVPDTQYF. The CDR3 nucleotides are TGTGCCAGCAGTCCCCGTCCGGTCCCAGATACGCAGTATTTT.

V usage is TRBV27 and J usage is TRBJ2-7, with TRBD1 matching over 8 bases. V shed 4 bases and J 4 bases; nucleotides not matched to a gene: 3. Germline V gene sequence: CDR1 MNHEY, CDR2 SMNVEV (reference sequence). This CDR3 has 13 amino acids. The CDR3 nucleotides read TGTGCCAGCAGTTCCACAGGGGGGTACGAGCAGTACTTC. Its protein product is CASSSTGGYEQYF.

This clonotype was seen many times. The chain links TRBV2 to TRBJ1-4; D unclear. Germline lookup yields CDR1 SNHLY and CDR2 FYNNEI. There are 14 residues in the CDR3. Trimming took off 6 bases at V and 5 bases at J, with 13 bases between the two ends. CDR3 in amino acids: CASRPTPANEKLFF. CDR3 DNA: TGTGCCAGCAGGCCGACCCCTGCGAATGAAAAACTGTTTTTT.

Ten or more counts support this clonotype. The V call is TRBV27, the J call TRBJ2-7; 8 nucleotides line up with TRBD1. CDR3 length equals 13 residues. Germline V gene lookup returns CDR1 MNHEY and CDR2 SMNVEV (reference sequence). After removal of 7 bases from V and 5 bases from J, the junction contained 7 bases not matched to a gene. CDR3 region: CASKGTGPNEQYF. Written as DNA, the CDR3 is TGTGCCAGCAAAGGGACAGGTCCTAACGAGCAGTACTTC.

V and J are TRBV7-2 and TRBJ1-5; no clear D. Trimming removed 3 bases at V and 4 bases at J, with 4 bases between. The germline CDR1 and CDR2 sequences are SGHTA and FQGNSA. The CDR3 consists of 12 residues. The CDR3 nucleotides read TGTGCCAGCAGCTTTTATAATCAGCCCCAGCATTTT. Its translation: CASSFYNQPQHF. Full variable domain (rest looked up from reference TRBV7-2 and TRBJ1-5): GAGVSQSPSNKVTEKGKDVELRCDPISGHTALYWYRQSLGQGLEFLIYFQGNSAPDKSGLPSDRFSAERTGGSVSTLTIQRTQQEDSAVYLCASSFYNQPQHFGDGTRLSIL.

The V and J genes are TRBV6-1 and TRBJ1-3; D may be TRBD1 (5 bases). CDR1 and CDR2 (germline): MNHNS, SASEGT. V was shortened by 7 bases and J by 5 bases, with 18 bases between the two germline ends. The length of the CDR3 is 15 residues. This chain's CDR3 is CASNEGPYERNTIYF. The CDR3 nucleotides are TGTGCCAGCAATGAGGGGCCCTATGAAAGAAACACCATATATTTT.

This clonotype was counted many times. This sequence joins TRBV5-1 and TRBJ1-1; no reliable D call. The CDR3 has 17 amino acids. The V gene lost 0 bases and the J gene lost 0 bases, with 15 bases spanning the gap. Germline CDR1 and CDR2: SGHRS and YFSETQ. In nucleotides, the CDR3 is TGCGCCAGCAGCTTGGAGTGGGTAGGCCTAATGAACACTGAAGCTTTCTTT. This codes for CASSLEWVGLMNTEAFF.

The J gene is TRBJ2-7, the V gene TRBV5-8; D is ambiguous. This CDR3 has 14 residues. The ends were cut back, 2 bases at V and 0 bases at J, with 9 bases in the middle. Per germline, CDR1 SGHTS and CDR2 YDEGEE. DNA of the CDR3: TGTGCCAGCAGCTTAGGTTGGAACTCCTACGAGCAGTACTTC. Protein product: CASSLGWNSYEQYF.

Many counts were recorded for this clonotype. The chain recombines TRBV11-2 with TRBJ2-3; 11 bases match TRBD2. After removal of 2 bases from V and 5 bases from J, the junction contained 6 bases not matched to a gene. CDR1 and CDR2 from the germline V gene are SGHAT and FQNNGV. This CDR3 comprises 16 residues. The CDR3, as DNA: TGTGCCAGCAGCTTAAGGGCGCTAGCGGGAGGAGATACGCAGTATTTT. Translated, it gives CASSLRALAGGDTQYF.

This clonotype was picked up many times. This sequence joins TRBV28 and TRBJ2-7; 11 positions agree with TRBD2. V shed 2 bases, J shed 5 bases, and the junction held 14 bases outside the gene matches. Germline V gene data show CDR1 as MDHEN and CDR2 as SYDVKM. The CDR3 consists of 18 residues. CDR3 in DNA: TGTGCCAGCAGTTTAAACCCAGAACTAGCGGGAGCGGGCGACGAGCAGTACTTC. Translation gives CASSLNPELAGAGDEQYF.

This clonotype was counted a few times. V usage is TRBV30 and J usage is TRBJ1-2; TRBD1 agrees at 7 bases. V shed 5 bases and J 6 bases; nucleotides not matched to a gene: 9. CDR1 GTSNPN and CDR2 SVGIG come from the germline V gene (reference sequence). This CDR3 contains 13 residues. The DNA of the CDR3 is TGTGCCTGGGCCCCGATACAGGGGAATGGCTACACCTTC. This sequence encodes CAWAPIQGNGYTF.

This clonotype has only a few counts. This may stem from a read error, because a much larger clone lies one nucleotide away. The V and J genes are TRBV5-4 and TRBJ2-3; 10 bases map to TRBD2. This CDR3 region has 17 residues. Germline lookup yields CDR1 SGHNT and CDR2 YYREEE (reference sequence). J lost 3 bases, V lost 4 bases, and 11 bases had no gene match. CDR3 bases: TGTGCCAGCAGCCGCCGTTCCGGGACTAGCGAAACAGATACGCAGTATTTT. Its protein is CASSRRSGTSETDTQYF.

This clonotype showed up many times. The rearrangement links TRBV12-3 or TRBV12-4 to TRBJ1-3, with D unclear. The CDR3 length is 15 residues. The V end was cut by 9 bases, the J end by 0 bases, with 15 bases between. Here the CDR3 DNA reads TGTGCCAGTCACCCGAACCTGAGCTCTGGAAACACCATATATTTT. It codes for CASHPNLSSGNTIYF.

This clonotype appeared many times. The chain joins TRBV20-1 to TRBJ2-1; perhaps TRBD1 as D (6 bases). The length of the CDR3 is 15 residues. Germline assignment: CDR1 DFQATT and CDR2 SNEGSKA (reference sequence). The V gene lost 3 bases and the J gene lost 0 bases, with 12 bases spanning the gap. The CDR3 DNA is TGCAGTGCTAGTGACAGGAAAAACTCCTACAATGAGCAGTTCTTC. It yields the protein CSASDRKNSYNEQFF.

The chain joins TRBV11-2 to TRBJ1-6, with D possibly matching TRBD1 (6 bases). V lost 5 bases and J 13 bases, leaving 21 bases between the germline ends. The CDR3 runs to 15 residues. Germline V gives CDR1 SGHAT, CDR2 FQNNGV. CDR3 nucleotides: TGTGCCAGCAGCCAATACCGGGACACACCCATTCCCCTCCACTTT. Translation gives CASSQYRDTPIPLHF.

This clonotype has more than one count but fewer than ten. This sequence joins TRBV3-1 and TRBJ1-1; 7 nucleotides align to TRBD1. This CDR3 spans 14 amino acids. V lost 2 bases, J lost 9 bases, and 9 bases stayed unmatched. Germline CDR1 LGHDT, CDR2 YNNKEL (reference sequence). The CDR3 coding sequence is TGTGCCAGCAGCCAAAGTTACGGGGACAGACAAGCTTTCTTT. Protein sequence: CASSQSYGDRQAFF.

Many counts were recorded for this clonotype. The chain uses TRBV6-1 and TRBJ2-7; D is unresolved. CDR3 length equals 14 residues. Trimming stripped 5 bases from V and 0 bases from J, with 11 bases between. Germline CDR1 reads MNHNS; CDR2 reads SASEGT. The CDR3 bases are TGTGCCAGCAGTAGGGCAGCTCGCTCCTACGAGCAGTACTTC. Translating it yields CASSRAARSYEQYF.